Below, 31 T cell receptor beta chains from the same sample are listed, as sequenced in a study of cytomegalovirus exposure and HLA in healthy donors. PCR was performed using 60 Vbeta and 13 Jbeta primers. Here immunoSEQ multiplex PCR was the method, and the copy in TCRdb shows in-frame clones only, minus some. The table lists 150,000 to 200,000 clones, around 76% of them singletons. The sequenced sample consisted of PBMCs. The receptors stem from a female donor in good health and CMV-seronegative.

V gene TRBV4-2 combines with J gene TRBJ1-5; D ambiguous. Germline V gene sequence: CDR1 LGHNA, CDR2 YNFKEQ. V lost 1 base to trimming and J lost 5 bases, with 9 bases between them. The CDR3 has 14 residues. In DNA, the CDR3 is TGTGCCAGCAGCCAAGGTATCGGGGATCAGCCCCAGCATTTT. Translating it yields CASSQGIGDQPQHF.

The chain has TRBV7-3 and TRBJ2-7; 11 nucleotides match TRBD2. CDR3 size: 15 residues. CDR1 SGHTA and CDR2 FQGTGA come from the germline V gene. V was clipped by 5 bases and J by 3 bases; unmatched bases: 6. The CDR3 nucleotides read TGTGCCAGCAGCATACTAGCGGGGGACCACTACGAGCAGTACTTC. Its translation: CASSILAGDHYEQYF. The entire variable domain, with the rest obtained from reference TRBV7-3 and TRBJ2-7, is as follows: GAGVSQTPSNKVTEKGKYVELRCDPISGHTALYWYRQSLGQGPEFLIYFQGTGAADDSGLPNDRFFAVRPEGSVSTLKIQRTERGDSAVYLCASSILAGDHYEQYFGPGTRLTVT.

The DNA for the CDR3 is TGTGCCAGCAGCTGGGGGGGAGGCGAGCAGTACTTC. It is translated as CASSWGGGEQYF. The chain carries TRBV7-8 and TRBJ2-7; 7 bases align to TRBD2. Germline V lookup: CDR1 SGHVS, CDR2 FQNEAQ. The CDR3 is made up of 12 amino acids. V was pared by 4 bases and J by 6 bases, with 3 bases of the junction left unmatched. Together with reference TRBV7-8 and TRBJ2-7, the CDR3 gives the full variable domain: GAGVSQSPRYKVAKRGQDVALRCDPISGHVSLFWYQQALGQGPEFLTYFQNEAQLDKSGLPSDRFFAERPEGSVSTLKIQRTQQEDSAVYLCASSWGGGEQYFGPGTRLTVT.

The V gene is TRBV2, the J gene TRBJ2-7, with 8 bases identical to TRBD1. Unmatched junction bases numbered 2, after V lost 1 base and J lost 6 bases. Per germline, CDR1 SNHLY and CDR2 FYNNEI. The CDR3 is 13 amino acids. The CDR3 coding sequence is TGTGCCAGCAGTGAAGAGACAGGGGTCGAGCAGTACTTC. This sequence encodes CASSEETGVEQYF.

V and J are TRBV9 and TRBJ2-3; 12 positions match TRBD2. The V gene end was trimmed by 1 base and the J gene end by 6 bases; junction bases not matched to a gene: 9. The CDR3 length is 17 residues. From germline, CDR1 is SGDLS and CDR2 YYNGEE. CDR3 in amino acids: CASSVTPSGGGWDTQYF. Written as DNA, the CDR3 is TGTGCCAGCAGCGTAACGCCTAGCGGGGGGGGCTGGGATACGCAGTATTTT. The full variable domain, in which reference TRBV9 and TRBJ2-3 provide the parts outside the CDR3, is DSGVTQTPKHLITATGQRVTLRCSPRSGDLSVYWYQQSLDQGLQFLIQYYNGEERAKGNILERFSAQQFPDLHSELNLSSLELGDSALYFCASSVTPSGGGWDTQYFGPGTRLTVL.

The rearrangement joins TRBV19 to TRBJ2-1; D remains unclear. Germline CDR1 LNHDA, CDR2 SQIVND (reference sequence). The CDR3 has 13 amino acids. Trimming cost V 6 bases and J 3 bases, with 9 bases left between them. This chain's CDR3 is CASRARVYNEQFF. CDR3 sequence (DNA): TGTGCCAGTAGGGCCCGGGTCTACAATGAGCAGTTCTTC.

V gene TRBV5-5 combines with J gene TRBJ1-4; D not resolved. This CDR3 is built from 14 residues. V was shortened by 0 bases and J by 7 bases, with 10 bases between the two germline ends. Germline CDR1 reads SGHKS; CDR2 reads YYEKEE (reference sequence). The CDR3: CASSLGPFTEKLFF. CDR3 DNA: TGTGCCAGCAGCTTGGGGCCTTTCACTGAAAAACTGTTTTTT.

Comment on this clone: Other nucleotide sequences from this sample produce the same CDR3. The V gene is TRBV6-4, the J gene TRBJ2-3, with 12 bases aligning to TRBD2. Germline assignment: CDR1 MRHNA and CDR2 SNTAGT. The trim removed 4 bases at V and 1 base at J, leaving 0 bases unmatched. The CDR3 extends over 15 amino acids. Here the CDR3 DNA reads TGTGCCAGCAGTGGGACTAGCGGGGGCACAGATACGCAGTATTTT. Residues: CASSGTSGGTDTQYF.

The V gene is TRBV19, the J gene TRBJ2-5; possible D gene TRBD2, 6 bases. The tail of the sequence fits TRBJ2-7 better, so the J call may be wrong. The CDR3 runs to 13 residues. Germline CDR1 reads LNHDA; CDR2 reads SQIVND (reference sequence). In DNA, the CDR3 is TGTGCCAGTAGTATTGGGGCGGGATACGAGCAGTACTTC. Residues: CASSIGAGYEQYF.

The J gene is TRBJ2-1, the V gene TRBV9; TRBD2 agrees at 7 bases. V lost 0 bases, J lost 5 bases, and 8 bases stayed unmatched. This CDR3 contains 16 residues. Germline-derived CDR1 and CDR2 are SGDLS and YYNGEE. The CDR3 region is CASSVVGGSPNNEQFF. The CDR3 region has the DNA TGTGCCAGCAGCGTAGTCGGCGGGAGCCCTAACAATGAGCAGTTCTTC. Using reference TRBV9 and TRBJ2-1 for the parts outside the CDR3, the full variable domain is DSGVTQTPKHLITATGQRVTLRCSPRSGDLSVYWYQQSLDQGLQFLIQYYNGEERAKGNILERFSAQQFPDLHSELNLSSLELGDSALYFCASSVVGGSPNNEQFFGPGTRLTVL.

V gene TRBV7-2 combines with J gene TRBJ2-7; 13 nucleotides line up with TRBD2. Losses at the gene ends were 6 bases for V and 4 bases for J; bases not matched to a gene: 3. CDR1 is SGHTA and CDR2 is FQGNSA in the germline V gene. The CDR3 length is 14 residues. DNA for the CDR3: TGTGCCAGCAGTACTAGCGGGAGGGGGTACGAGCAGTACTTC. It specifies CASSTSGRGYEQYF.

The CDR3 loop reads CASSESRGGGYTF. The CDR3 region has the DNA TGTGCCAGCAGTGAAAGCAGGGGCGGTGGCTACACCTTC. V gene TRBV6-1 combines with J gene TRBJ1-2; possible D gene TRBD1, 6 bases. Germline CDR1 is MNHNS and CDR2 is SASEGT. There are 13 residues in the CDR3. V shed 2 bases and J shed 7 bases, with 11 bases lying between them.

The genes are TRBV11-2 and TRBJ1-2; possibly TRBD1 for D (6 bases). V was trimmed by 5 bases and J by 2 bases, leaving 6 bases between them. The CDR3 has 12 amino acids. The germline gives CDR1 SGHAT, CDR2 FQNNGV. CDR3 residues: CASSGQNYGYTF. CDR3 nucleotide sequence: TGTGCCAGCAGCGGACAGAACTATGGCTACACCTTC.

The chain is built from TRBV5-1 and TRBJ2-7, with 9 nucleotides matching TRBD1. The CDR3 is 15 amino acids. The V and J ends lost 0 bases and 2 bases, in that order; junction bases with no gene match: 3. CDR1 and CDR2 (germline): SGHRS, YFSETQ. CDR3: CASSLEGQGTYEQYF. The CDR3 DNA sequence: TGCGCCAGCAGCTTGGAGGGACAGGGTACCTACGAGCAGTACTTC.

This clone was picked up one time. The rearrangement uses TRBV7-8 and TRBJ2-7; 15 bases match TRBD2. Trimming took 4 bases from V and 0 from J; bases not matched to a gene: 10. CDR3 length: 19 amino acids. Germline V CDR1 and CDR2: SGHVS, FQNEAQ. CDR3 nucleotides: TGTGCCAGCAGCTCAGACGGGACTAGCGGGGGGCGATCCTCCTACGAGCAGTACTTC. Encoded protein: CASSSDGTSGGRSSYEQYF.

The chain has TRBV5-4 and TRBJ1-2, with TRBD1 identical over 9 bases. The CDR3 loop spans 16 amino acids. V was pared by 4 bases and J by 8 bases, with 15 bases of the junction left unmatched. The germline V gene encodes CDR1 SGHNT and CDR2 YYREEE (reference sequence). CDR3 amino acids: CASSEPSTGGSEGYTF. DNA of the CDR3: TGTGCCAGCAGCGAACCATCGACAGGGGGATCGGAAGGCTACACCTTC.

The chain is built from TRBV5-4 and TRBJ1-6; no clear D. V dropped 2 bases and J dropped 5 bases, with 8 bases sitting between them. The CDR3 covers 14 residues. Germline CDR1 and CDR2: SGHNT and YYREEE (reference sequence). CDR3 sequence: CASSFGQNNSPLHF. The CDR3 DNA reads as TGTGCCAGCAGCTTTGGCCAGAATAATTCACCCCTCCACTTT. Looking up the rest from reference TRBV5-4 and TRBJ1-6 gives the full variable domain: ETGVTQSPTHLIKTRGQQVTLRCSSQSGHNTVSWYQQALGQGPQFIFQYYREEENGRGNFPPRFSGLQFPNYSSELNVNALELDDSALYLCASSFGQNNSPLHFGNGTRLTVT.

In its sample, this clone was seen once. The J gene is TRBJ2-1, the V gene TRBV4-2, with 9 positions matching TRBD1. V was pared by 1 base and J by 1 base, with 14 bases of the junction left unmatched. CDR1 and CDR2 (germline): LGHNA, YNFKEQ. This CDR3 comprises 20 residues. CDR3 in amino acids: CASSQVPGTGKGWSYNEQFF. Here the CDR3 DNA reads TGTGCCAGCAGCCAAGTTCCCGGGACAGGGAAAGGTTGGTCCTACAATGAGCAGTTCTTC.

The rearrangement joins TRBV19 to TRBJ1-2, with 9 bases matching TRBD1. The CDR3 covers 14 residues. CDR1 and CDR2 (germline): LNHDA, SQIVND (reference sequence). Trimming removed 7 bases from V and 0 bases from J; junction bases left unmatched: 3. As DNA, the CDR3 is TGTGCCAGTACCCGACAGGGGGCTAACTATGGCTACACCTTC. It encodes CASTRQGANYGYTF.

On this clone: One end of the junction fails to match germline, which may point to a read error. This chain uses TRBV7-9 with TRBJ1-4, with TRBD1 matching over 9 bases. CDR3 length: 16 residues. The germline gives CDR1 SEHNR, CDR2 FQNEAQ (reference sequence). The CDR3 spells CSSSRGDRDSHEKLFF. The CDR3 DNA follows: TGTTCCAGCAGCCGCGGGGACAGGGATAGTCATGAAAAACTGTTTTTT.

The chain recombines TRBV13 with TRBJ1-1; no clear D. V was trimmed by 5 bases and J by 2 bases, leaving 9 bases between them. The CDR3 has 13 residues. Per the germline V gene, CDR1 is PRHDT and CDR2 is FYEKMQ (reference sequence). CDR3 sequence: CASSRDLNTEAFF. In DNA, the CDR3 is TGTGCCAGCAGCCGAGATCTAAACACTGAAGCTTTCTTT.

This clone has a single count. J is TRBJ2-3 and V is TRBV4-2, with 12 bases that match TRBD2. The CDR3 has 20 residues. Germline CDR1 is LGHNA and CDR2 is YNFKEQ. Unmatched junction bases numbered 10, after V lost 0 bases and J lost 0 bases. CDR3 coding DNA: TGTGCCAGCAGCCAAGATCGGGGAGGGACTAGCGGGTTAAGCACAGATACGCAGTATTTT. Translated: CASSQDRGGTSGLSTDTQYF.

This chain joins TRBV18 and TRBJ1-4; D ambiguous. The germline V and J ends were trimmed by 2 bases and 8 bases, with 12 bases remaining between them. The CDR3 runs to 14 residues. The V gene's germline CDR1 is KGHSH and CDR2 LQKENI. The CDR3: CASSPVNGGEKLFF. As DNA, the CDR3 is TGTGCCAGCTCACCAGTCAACGGAGGAGAAAAACTGTTTTTT.

This CDR3 is CAWEAGGKTQYF. CDR3 nucleotides: TGTGCCTGGGAGGCAGGGGGCAAGACCCAGTACTTC. The chain uses TRBV30 and TRBJ2-5; 8 bases align to TRBD1. The CDR3 is 12 residues long. Trimming removed 5 bases from V and 6 bases from J; junction bases left unmatched: 5. Germline values: CDR1 GTSNPN, CDR2 SVGIG (reference sequence).

V is TRBV28 and J is TRBJ1-4; possible D gene TRBD1, 5 bases. Trimming cost V 4 bases and J 4 bases, with 16 bases left between them. Per the germline V gene, CDR1 is MDHEN and CDR2 is SYDVKM. The CDR3 runs to 16 residues. The DNA of the CDR3 is TGTGCCAGCAGTTGGGGGGTCTCGGGAGATAATGAAAAACTGTTTTTT. It encodes CASSWGVSGDNEKLFF.

This sequence joins TRBV30 and TRBJ1-1; D possibly corresponds to TRBD1 (5 bases). Germline V gene sequence: CDR1 GTSNPN, CDR2 SVGIG (reference sequence). The CDR3 has 13 amino acids. V dropped 2 bases and J dropped 4 bases, with 11 bases sitting between them. The CDR3 reads CAWSHGQGTEAFF. In DNA, the CDR3 is TGTGCCTGGAGTCACGGGCAGGGCACTGAAGCTTTCTTT.

The rearrangement joins TRBV12-5 to TRBJ2-1; D may be TRBD1 (11 bases). The V end lost 2 bases, the J end lost 9 bases, and 32 bases lay between the germline ends. This CDR3 is built from 20 residues. Germline V lookup: CDR1 LGHNT, CDR2 FRNRAP. The CDR3 is CASGLPSGQGALAGVSEQFF. The CDR3 DNA reads TGTGCTAGTGGTTTGCCCTCTGGACAGGGGGCTCTAGCGGGAGTAAGTGAGCAGTTCTTC.

The chain recombines TRBV2 with TRBJ2-7; D may be TRBD1 (7 bases). V lost 1 base and J lost 2, with 18 bases in between. The CDR3 has 17 residues. Germline CDR1 reads SNHLY; CDR2 reads FYNNEI. The CDR3 is CASSEGVWGRGAYEQYF. CDR3 DNA: TGTGCCAGCAGTGAAGGTGTCTGGGGCAGGGGGGCCTACGAGCAGTACTTC.

The chain carries TRBV2 and TRBJ2-1; the D gene is possibly TRBD1 (6 bases). Between the trimmed V and J ends, which lost 2 bases and 10 bases, there was a span of 9 bases. CDR1 is SNHLY and CDR2 is FYNNEI in the germline V gene. CDR3 length equals 12 residues. The DNA for the CDR3 is TGTGCCAGCAGTGAATCCAGGGGAGAGCAGTTCTTC. Protein product: CASSESRGEQFF.

This chain links TRBV18 with TRBJ2-2; possibly TRBD2 for D (6 bases). This CDR3 has 14 amino acids. Germline CDR1 reads KGHSH; CDR2 reads LQKENI. The germline V and J ends were trimmed by 3 bases and 7 bases, with 12 bases remaining between them. The CDR3 protein is CASSPYGTGGELFF. For the CDR3, the DNA is TGTGCCAGCTCACCTTACGGGACTGGCGGGGAGCTGTTTTTT.

This clone turned up a few times. The DNA is omitted, as the CDR3 cannot be located on it reliably, and the CDR3 follows TCRdb's listing. The genes are TRBV19 and TRBJ1-3; the tabulated D call, TRBD1, remains unverified against the DNA. The CDR3 spans 15 amino acids, including both terminal residues. Germline V gives CDR1 LNHDA, CDR2 SQIVND (reference sequence). The CDR3 loop reads CASSILAPSGNTIYF.